Presented here are 31 T cell receptor beta chains from one specimen sequenced in a study of blood T cells in healthy people across ages. A sample-barcoded 5' primer and a J-beta primer mix were used in a second PCR of roughly 6 to 12 cycles. TCRdb re-called the 5' RACE reads with MiXCR, one entry per CDR3 protein. The sample contains 1.5 million to 2 million distinct CDR3 sequences, about 39% of which appear only once. Specimen: blood. The receptors originated from a human donor in good health.

The rearrangement joins TRBV29-1 to TRBJ1-1, with unresolved D. CDR1 and CDR2 (germline): SQVTM, ANQGSEA. This CDR3 has 16 residues. Trimming took 3 bases from V and 1 from J, leaving 18 bases between them. The CDR3 coding sequence is TGCAGCGTTGAGCGCCCACCCAGGCGGCGGAACACTGAAGCTTTCTTT. It codes for CSVERPPRRRNTEAFF.

V gene TRBV6-2 or TRBV6-3 combines with J gene TRBJ2-1; D not certain. The CDR3 loop spans 12 amino acids. Germline V gene lookup returns CDR1 MNHEY and CDR2 SVGEGT. Trimming cost V 8 bases and J 10 bases, with 15 bases left between them. The CDR3 sequence: CASQRTVEEQFF. The DNA for the CDR3 is TGTGCCAGCCAGAGGACCGTCGAGGAGCAGTTCTTC.

The rearrangement uses TRBV20-1 and TRBJ2-7; TRBD1 or TRBD2 may be the D gene (5 bases each). Trimming took off 0 bases at V and 3 bases at J, with 12 bases between the two ends. This CDR3 has 14 amino acids. Germline assignment: CDR1 DFQATT and CDR2 SNEGSKA (reference sequence). Here the CDR3 reads CSARDQRGRYEQYF. DNA of the CDR3: TGCAGTGCTAGAGATCAGAGGGGACGCTACGAGCAGTACTTC.

The V call is TRBV7-9, the J call TRBJ2-7; 7 positions match TRBD1. Trimming took 11 bases from V and 1 from J; bases not matched to a gene: 8. This CDR3 spans 13 amino acids. CDR1 and CDR2 (germline): SEHNR, FQNEAQ (reference sequence). In DNA, the CDR3 is TGTGCCTGCACCCCGGGACAGTCCTACGAGCAGTACTTC. As protein: CACTPGQSYEQYF.

The V gene is TRBV7-9, the J gene TRBJ2-1, with TRBD2 matching 11 bases. The CDR3 is 16 amino acids. V gave up 5 bases and J gave up 10 bases; unmatched junction bases: 13. The germline V gene encodes CDR1 SEHNR and CDR2 FQNEAQ (reference sequence). CDR3 in amino acids: CASSPIAGGQLWEQFF. CDR3 coding DNA: TGTGCCAGCAGCCCGATAGCGGGGGGGCAGCTATGGGAGCAGTTCTTC. The full variable domain, with the rest looked up from reference TRBV7-9 and TRBJ2-1, is DTGVSQNPRHKITKRGQNVTFRCDPISEHNRLYWYRQTLGQGPEFLTYFQNEAQLEKSRLLSDRFSAERPKGSFSTLEIQRTEQGDSAMYLCASSPIAGGQLWEQFFGPGTRLTVL.

This chain uses TRBV4-3 with TRBJ2-3; D is ambiguous. This CDR3 has 14 residues. Germline V gene lookup returns CDR1 LGHNA and CDR2 YSLEER. Trimming pared 4 bases from V and 3 bases from J, leaving 11 bases between. The CDR3 coding sequence is TGCGCCAGCAGCCCGGCAGGAGCGACAGATACGCAGTATTTT. Its translation is CASSPAGATDTQYF.

V usage is TRBV5-6 and J usage is TRBJ1-2; TRBD1 might be the D (6 bases). The CDR3 is made up of 16 amino acids. Looked up from germline, CDR1 is SGHDT and CDR2 is YYEEEE. Trimming cost V 4 bases and J 3 bases, with 19 bases left between them. The CDR3 nucleotides read TGTGCCAGCAGCCCTCAAAGGGGGGCGCCGGACTATGGCTACACCTTC. Its translation: CASSPQRGAPDYGYTF. The variable domain in full, with the rest retrieved from reference TRBV5-6 and TRBJ1-2, is DAGVTQSPTHLIKTRGQQVTLRCSPKSGHDTVSWYQQALGQGPQFIFQYYEEEERQRGNFPDRFSGHQFPNYSSELNVNALLLGDSALYLCASSPQRGAPDYGYTFGSGTRLTVV.

The chain carries TRBV5-1 and TRBJ2-3; D may be TRBD2 (6 bases). V lost 1 base and J lost 2, with 17 bases in between. CDR3 length: 17 amino acids. CDR1 is SGHRS and CDR2 is YFSETQ in the germline V gene. This CDR3 is CASSLYSVAGPTDTQYF. The CDR3 DNA is TGCGCCAGCAGCTTGTATTCCGTGGCGGGGCCCACAGATACGCAGTATTTT.

J is TRBJ2-1 and V is TRBV5-5, with 10 bases that match TRBD2. This CDR3 region has 18 residues. The V segment lost 4 bases and the J segment 0 bases; nucleotides outside the gene matches: 10. Germline lookup yields CDR1 SGHKS and CDR2 YYEKEE (reference sequence). CDR3 protein: CASSVGISGGLSYNEQFF. The CDR3 coding sequence is TGTGCCAGCAGCGTTGGGATTAGCGGGGGGCTCTCCTACAATGAGCAGTTCTTC.

J is TRBJ2-1 and V is TRBV19, with D possibly being TRBD2 (7 bases). Trimming removed 10 bases at V and 14 bases at J, with 18 bases between. Germline loops: CDR1 LNHDA, CDR2 SQIVND (reference sequence). The CDR3 runs 11 residues. CDR3 sequence reads: CANKGGTWEFF. CDR3 in DNA: TGTGCCAATAAGGGGGGGACTTGGGAGTTCTTC.

Only a few counts were recorded for this clonotype. The V and J genes are TRBV12-3 or TRBV12-4 and TRBJ2-1, with D unclear. The CDR3 is 13 residues long. V shed 3 bases and J shed 10 bases, with 13 bases lying between them. The CDR3 DNA sequence: TGTGCCAGCAGTTTCAGTAATCCCCACGAGCAGTTCTTC. This encodes CASSFSNPHEQFF.

The V call is TRBV7-9, the J call TRBJ2-1; 7 nucleotides match TRBD1. Per the germline V gene, CDR1 is SEHNR and CDR2 is FQNEAQ (reference sequence). The CDR3 length is 15 residues. The V and J ends lost 3 bases and 4 bases, in that order; junction bases with no gene match: 6. The DNA for the CDR3 is TGTGCCAGCAGCTTCGTTTCAGGGGGTTACAATGAGCAGTTCTTC. Encoded protein: CASSFVSGGYNEQFF.

The genes are TRBV7-2 and TRBJ1-2, with 7 bases lining up with TRBD1. The V segment lost 1 base and the J segment 4 bases; nucleotides outside the gene matches: 9. The CDR3 extends over 16 amino acids. Germline V CDR1 and CDR2: SGHTA, FQGNSA. CDR3 residues: CASSLVSKGGIYGYTF. The CDR3 DNA is TGTGCCAGCAGCTTAGTATCTAAAGGGGGCATCTATGGCTACACCTTC.

Only a few counts were recorded for this clonotype. The rearrangement links TRBV7-3 to TRBJ2-5; 11 bases align to TRBD2. The germline V gene encodes CDR1 SGHTA and CDR2 FQGTGA. The V and J ends lost 5 bases and 2 bases, in that order; junction bases with no gene match: 7. The CDR3 is 16 residues long. The CDR3 sequence: CASSPGIAGGQETQYF. As DNA, the CDR3 is TGTGCCAGCAGCCCGGGGATAGCGGGGGGGCAAGAGACCCAGTACTTC.

The chain carries TRBV5-1 and TRBJ1-1; possibly TRBD1 for D (5 bases). The CDR3 spans 12 residues. Trimming pared 3 bases from V and 10 bases from J, leaving 13 bases between. CDR1 and CDR2 (germline): SGHRS, YFSETQ. The CDR3 coding sequence is TGCGCCAGCAGCTGGGTGGAGAGGGGAGCTTTCTTT. Amino acids: CASSWVERGAFF.

This sequence joins TRBV24-1 and TRBJ1-2; the D is unclear. The V and J ends lost 4 bases and 2 bases respectively, with 13 bases between them. Germline CDR1 KGHDR, CDR2 SFDVKD. This CDR3 spans 15 amino acids. The CDR3 loop reads CATSEDDQGNYGYTF. The CDR3, as DNA: TGTGCCACCAGTGAGGACGATCAAGGGAACTATGGCTACACCTTC.

This chain uses TRBV4-2 with TRBJ2-5, with 8 bases identical to TRBD1. The J segment lost 5 bases and the V segment lost 0 bases, leaving 8 bases of the junction unmatched. CDR3 length: 16 amino acids. Per germline, CDR1 LGHNA and CDR2 YNFKEQ. The CDR3 spells CASSQDPGQGGETQYF. The CDR3 region has the DNA TGTGCCAGCAGCCAAGACCCAGGACAGGGCGGGGAGACCCAGTACTTC.

In this sample, this clonotype turned up a few times. This rearrangement joins TRBV13 to TRBJ2-7, with 7 bases lining up with TRBD1. The CDR3 loop spans 15 amino acids. Germline lookup yields CDR1 PRHDT and CDR2 FYEKMQ (reference sequence). Germline trimming cut 4 bases from V and 0 bases from J; bases unmatched to any gene: 6. The CDR3 DNA reads as TGTGCCAGCAGCTACAGGGGTCTGAGCTCCTACGAGCAGTACTTC. Its translation is CASSYRGLSSYEQYF.

The V gene is TRBV15, the J gene TRBJ1-2, with D perhaps TRBD1 (6 bases). CDR1 is LNHNV, CDR2 YYDKDF, per germline (reference sequence). Trimming removed 1 base at V and 0 bases at J, with 15 bases between. CDR3 size: 17 residues. CDR3 bases: TGTGCCACCAGCAGAGGTACCGGCCAGGGGACTAACTATGGCTACACCTTC. Translation: CATSRGTGQGTNYGYTF. The variable domain in full, with the rest retrieved from reference TRBV15 and TRBJ1-2, is DAMVIQNPRYQVTQFGKPVTLSCSQTLNHNVMYWYQQKSSQAPKLLFHYYDKDFNNEADTPDNFQSRRPNTSFCFLDIRSPGLGDTAMYLCATSRGTGQGTNYGYTFGSGTRLTVV.

On this clonotype itself: A clone one base away is much larger, so this may be a read error. The chain couples TRBV6-1 to TRBJ1-1; no clear D gene. Looked up from germline, CDR1 is MNHNS and CDR2 is SASEGT. This CDR3 is 14 amino acids long. This chain's CDR3 is CASSYTDMNTGAFF. The CDR3, as DNA: TGTGCCAGCAGCTATACAGACATGAACACTGGAGCTTTCTTT.

The rearrangement links TRBV30 to TRBJ2-7; 9 bases agree with TRBD1. Looked up from germline, CDR1 is GTSNPN and CDR2 is SVGIG (reference sequence). The CDR3 totals 14 residues. V dropped 3 bases and J dropped 6; count of bases not matched to a gene: 9. CDR3 DNA: TGTGCCTGGAGACCGGGACAGGGTTCTTTCGAGCAGTACTTC. Protein product: CAWRPGQGSFEQYF.

This clonotype was seen ten or more times. This rearrangement joins TRBV11-3 to TRBJ2-5; D is possibly TRBD1 (5 bases). The CDR3 length is 13 residues. Looked up from germline, CDR1 is SGHNT and CDR2 is YENEEA. Trimming left V 3 bases short and J 3 bases short, with 8 bases between. The CDR3 loop is CASSFRREETQYF. Here the CDR3 DNA reads TGTGCCAGCAGCTTCCGCAGGGAAGAGACCCAGTACTTC. Full variable domain (missing parts from reference TRBV11-3 and TRBJ2-5): EAGVVQSPRYKIIEKKQPVAFWCNPISGHNTLYWYLQNLGQGPELLIRYENEEAVDDSQLPKDRFSAERLKGVDSTLKIQPAELGDSAVYLCASSFRREETQYFGPGTRLLVL.

V usage is TRBV10-2 and J usage is TRBJ1-1, with D possibly being TRBD1 (5 bases). Trimming took 10 bases from V and 1 from J, leaving 16 bases between them. CDR1 is WSHSY and CDR2 is SAAADI in the germline V gene. CDR3 length: 14 amino acids. CDR3 sequence reads: CATTGRRANTEAFF. The CDR3 DNA reads TGCGCCACCACGGGACGGCGGGCGAACACTGAAGCTTTCTTT.

V is TRBV20-1 and J is TRBJ2-1; 8 nucleotides align to TRBD2. CDR3 length: 16 amino acids. Germline-derived CDR1 and CDR2 are DFQATT and SNEGSKA (reference sequence). Trimming took 0 bases from V and 5 from J; bases not matched to a gene: 9. The CDR3 spells CSARDAPGLVDNEQFF. In nucleotides, the CDR3 is TGCAGTGCTAGAGATGCCCCGGGACTAGTTGACAATGAGCAGTTCTTC.

J is TRBJ2-5 and V is TRBV12-3 or TRBV12-4; TRBD2 is a possible D gene (7 bases). The CDR3 is 15 residues long. V was trimmed by 4 bases and J by 7 bases, leaving 19 bases between them. The CDR3 spells CASSSSVGGPGTQYF. The CDR3, as DNA: TGTGCCAGCAGTTCCTCGGTGGGGGGGCCTGGGACCCAGTACTTC.

The genes are TRBV25-1 and TRBJ2-1; the match to TRBD1 covers 7 bases. J gave up 5 bases and V 0 bases, and 10 bases lay outside the gene matches. The CDR3 consists of 17 residues. Germline CDR1 MGHDK, CDR2 SYGVNS. The CDR3: CASSEYYRTGQDNEQFF. CDR3 coding DNA: TGTGCCAGCAGTGAATATTACCGGACAGGCCAAGACAATGAGCAGTTCTTC. The full variable domain, completed using reference TRBV25-1 and TRBJ2-1, is EADIYQTPRYLVIGTGKKITLECSQTMGHDKMYWYQQDPGMELHLIHYSYGVNSTEKGDLSSESTVSRIRTEHFPLTLESARPSHTSQYLCASSEYYRTGQDNEQFFGPGTRLTVL.

The chain has TRBV2 and TRBJ1-5; tentatively, D is TRBD1 (5 bases). V shed 1 base and J shed 7 bases, with 11 bases lying between them. The length of the CDR3 is 14 residues. Germline assignment: CDR1 SNHLY and CDR2 FYNNEI. CDR3 in DNA: TGTGCCAGCAGTGAAGTAGTAGGGGACCAGCCCCAGCATTTT. This encodes CASSEVVGDQPQHF.

This clonotype was recorded a few times. The V call is TRBV5-6, the J call TRBJ2-3; D is unclear. The CDR3 is 16 residues long. V gave up 2 bases and J gave up 0 bases, with 13 bases separating them. Germline lookup yields CDR1 SGHDT and CDR2 YYEEEE. CDR3 sequence reads: CASSFRSQTSTDTQYF. The CDR3 region has the DNA TGTGCCAGCAGCTTCCGGTCACAAACTAGCACAGATACGCAGTATTTT.

This chain joins TRBV6-1 and TRBJ2-1, with 7 bases matching TRBD1. V dropped 3 bases and J dropped 6; count of bases not matched to a gene: 2. Germline values: CDR1 MNHNS, CDR2 SASEGT. CDR3 length equals 13 residues. The CDR3 DNA reads as TGTGCCAGCAGTGACAGGGGGATCAATGAGCAGTTCTTC. It yields the protein CASSDRGINEQFF.

The rearrangement links TRBV5-8 to TRBJ2-4, with 7 bases that match TRBD1. The J call is in doubt because the DNA end fits TRBJ2-7 better. The CDR3 totals 14 residues. CDR1 SGHTS and CDR2 YDEGEE come from the germline V gene. CDR3 residues: CASSLSRGIDEQYF. CDR3 DNA sequence: TGTGCCAGCAGCTTGAGCAGGGGGATTGACGAGCAGTACTTC.

The table lists this clonotype with a few counts. The genes are TRBV20-1 and TRBJ2-1, with a possible D match to TRBD1 (5 bases). Trimming shortened V by 4 bases and J by 0 bases, and 10 bases separated the two germline ends. CDR3 length equals 14 residues. The germline V gene has CDR1 DFQATT and CDR2 SNEGSKA (reference sequence). The chain's CDR3 is CSATTVSSYNEQFF. CDR3 in DNA: TGCAGTGCTACGACAGTCAGCTCCTACAATGAGCAGTTCTTC.